This T cell receptor beta chain was sequenced in a study of blood T cell repertoires in COVID-19. The wider study: Researchers got acute and convalescent COVID-19 samples from the United States, Italy and Spain. PBMCs, B-cell-depleted T cells, or T cells provided the cDNA or gDNA that made up the material.

Original methodology: For nucleated cells, counts were estimated from reference gene primer amplification. Profiling relied on immunoSEQ multiplex PCR, and the TCRdb table lists in-frame clones only, not all of them. The D gene and trimming were derived from the DNA, and the V and J assignments and clone size from that table. The table shows about 210,000 clones, with about 91% occurring only once. The sequencing input was peripheral blood. This TCR was sampled from a woman aged 40 to 50 with acute or convalescent COVID-19.

CDR3 loop: CASSYELAGVSYEQYV. DNA for the CDR3: TGTGCCAGCAGTTACGAGCTAGCGGGGGTATCCTACGAGCAGTACGTC. The genes are TRBV6-2 or TRBV6-3 and TRBJ2-7; TRBD2 matches at 10 bases. V dropped 2 bases and J dropped 1; count of bases not matched to a gene: 5. Germline loops: CDR1 MNHEY, CDR2 SVGEGT. The CDR3 extends over 16 amino acids.